The 4 T cell receptor beta chains below come from one sample, sequenced in a study of human T cells and chemical hapten exposure. Time point noted: patch test 2, 6 weeks after DPC sensitization. The sample's treatment: therapeutic diphenylcyclopropenone sensitization with weekly scalp DPC. Unseparated into fractions, whole blood served as the source from which total RNA was extracted. TCRdb called the RACE reads again in MiXCR, with one record for every CDR3 protein. The data hold 40,000 or so distinct CDR3 sequences, with around a tenth observed a single time. This specimen consisted of whole blood, obtained in connection with sensitization to the hapten diphenylcyclopropenone (DPC). These receptors were collected from a woman under 40 with alopecia areata. Some clones in this sample may be carry-over from other donors' samples.

This chain connects TRBV19 to TRBJ1-2, with 9 positions matching TRBD1. CDR1 is LNHDA, CDR2 SQIVND, per germline (reference sequence). The length of the CDR3 is 13 residues. V shed 7 bases and J 7 bases; nucleotides not matched to a gene: 7. DNA for the CDR3: TGTGCCAGTAATCGACAGGGGGTCGGTGGCTACACCTTC. Protein: CASNRQGVGGYTF. Combining the CDR3 with reference TRBV19 and TRBJ1-2 gives the whole variable domain DGGITQSPKYLFRKEGQNVTLSCEQNLNHDAMYWYRQDPGQGLRLIYYSQIVNDFQKGDIAEGYSVSREKKESFPLTVTSAQKNPTAFYLCASNRQGVGGYTFGSGTRLTVV.

The table lists this clonotype with a few counts. The genes are TRBV3-1 and TRBJ2-3; 13 nucleotides line up with TRBD2. From germline, CDR1 is LGHDT and CDR2 YNNKEL (reference sequence). V lost 4 bases to trimming and J lost 1 base; unmatched junction nucleotides: 2. The length of the CDR3 is 16 residues. CDR3 loop: CASSPGTSGGTDTQYF. DNA of the CDR3: TGTGCCAGCAGCCCTGGGACTAGCGGGGGCACAGATACGCAGTATTTT.

This clonotype has at least ten counts. The chain has TRBV6-1 and TRBJ2-7; 7 nucleotides match TRBD1. Per the germline V gene, CDR1 is MNHNS and CDR2 is SASEGT. The CDR3 is 14 amino acids. Trimming cost V 4 bases and J 5 bases; bases outside gene matches: 8. For the CDR3, the DNA is TGTGCCAGCAGTGTCAACAGGGGCCCCAACGAGCAGTACTTC. Its protein product is CASSVNRGPNEQYF.

The chain links TRBV7-2 to TRBJ2-6, with no clear D. The germline V and J ends were trimmed by 1 base and 1 base, with 5 bases remaining between them. CDR1 and CDR2 (germline): SGHTA, FQGNSA. The CDR3 totals 15 residues. The CDR3 protein is CASSLVGSGANVLTF. CDR3 DNA sequence: TGTGCCAGCAGCTTAGTGGGTTCTGGGGCCAACGTCCTGACTTTC.